The following is a T cell receptor beta chain sequence with its context. This specimen belongs to a study of Tregs in tolerant kidney transplant recipients. CD4+CD25+CD127- Tregs, CD4+CD25- non-Tregs, CD4 and CD8 cells were sorted. Sequencing was performed with immunoSEQ multiplex PCR; in TCRdb, only in-frame clones are kept and a portion is missing. The sample records 200,000 to 300,000 clones, more than 65% being singletons. Sequences were obtained from CD4+ T cells from blood. This receptor was obtained from a human donor in good health.

Written as DNA, the CDR3 is TGTGCCAGCAGGAACGCAGGGGGTCACACTGAAGCTTTCTTT. Protein product: CASRNAGGHTEAFF. The gene calls are TRBV5-8 and TRBJ1-1, with TRBD1 identical over 7 bases. Germline-derived CDR1 and CDR2 are SGHTS and YDEGEE. The CDR3 loop spans 14 amino acids. J lost 3 bases, V lost 5 bases, and 7 bases had no gene match.